This TCR beta chain was retrieved from a study of cytomegalovirus exposure and HLA in healthy donors. Study details: Among about 200 million T cells, an earlier analysis found about 110 million unique TCR beta sequences.

V shed 8 bases and J shed 0 bases, with 13 bases lying between them. Germline-derived CDR1 and CDR2 are GTSNPN and SVGIG (reference sequence). The CDR3 totals 14 residues. Researchers ran the PCR with 60 Vbeta and 13 Jbeta primers. Using immunoSEQ multiplex PCR, the repertoire was profiled, and TCRdb retains in-frame clones only, with some absent. The sample has about 150,000 clones, around 9.7% seen once. As regards this clone: The antigen remains unidentified.

Findings and limits, study-wide: CMV serostatus alone was available as immune exposure information. The likely explanation for a cluster of highly shared sequence variants was sequencing artifact.

Sequencing used PBMCs. V usage is TRBV30 and J usage is TRBJ1-4, with a weak D call TRBD1 (5 bases). The sequence was obtained from a man aged 50 or older in good health and CMV-seronegative. The CDR3 nucleotides read TGTGCCCGGACCCAGGGTGCAACTAATGAAAAACTGTTTTTT. Its translation is CARTQGATNEKLFF.